The next 5 T cell receptor beta chains were all read from a single sample in a study of blood T cells in healthy people across ages. For the second PCR, which ran for roughly 6 to 11 cycles, a sample-barcoded 5' primer and a J-beta primer mix were used. TCRdb called the 5' RACE reads again in MiXCR, with one record for every CDR3 protein. The table records nearly 800,000 distinct CDR3 sequences, about 25% of them present only once. Another study also made use of these data, one on T cells of mothers and their children.

The sample comprised blood. These receptors originate from a boy aged 5-17 years in good health.

This sequence joins TRBV29-1 and TRBJ1-5, with D uncertain. The CDR3 loop spans 12 amino acids. Germline values: CDR1 SQVTM, CDR2 ANQGSEA. Trimming removed 7 bases at V and 5 bases at J, with 12 bases between. CDR3 in DNA: TGCAGCGCCGGCGACCTTTATCAGCCCCAGCATTTT. It encodes CSAGDLYQPQHF.

This clonotype showed up just a few times. This rearrangement joins TRBV4-3 to TRBJ2-7; 11 bases map to TRBD2. This CDR3 contains 16 residues. V lost 1 base, J lost 2 bases, and 4 bases stayed unmatched. The germline CDR1 and CDR2 sequences are LGHNA and YSLEER. The DNA for the CDR3 is TGCGCCAGCAGCCAAGGTACTAGCGGGGGAGCCTACGAGCAGTACTTC. It translates to CASSQGTSGGAYEQYF.

This clonotype was seen ten or more times. The V call is TRBV7-9, the J call TRBJ2-5, with 11 bases identical to TRBD2. The J call may be mistaken, given a closer DNA end match to TRBJ2-7. CDR3 length equals 15 residues. Germline CDR1 SEHNR, CDR2 FQNEAQ (reference sequence). The CDR3 region has the DNA TGTGCCAGCAGTCCCCCGGGACTAGCGGACTACGAGCAGTACTTC. This translates into CASSPPGLADYEQYF.

A few counts support this clonotype. This rearrangement joins TRBV7-9 to TRBJ2-7, with TRBD1 matching over 7 bases. V was clipped by 6 bases and J by 2 bases; unmatched bases: 10. Germline V gene data show CDR1 as SEHNR and CDR2 as FQNEAQ (reference sequence). The CDR3 sequence is 15 residues long. The CDR3 reads CASSSRQGNPYEQYF. The CDR3 bases are TGTGCCAGCAGTTCCCGACAGGGAAATCCCTACGAGCAGTACTTC. Based on the CDR3 plus reference TRBV7-9 and TRBJ2-7, the full variable domain is DTGVSQNPRHKITKRGQNVTFRCDPISEHNRLYWYRQTLGQGPEFLTYFQNEAQLEKSRLLSDRFSAERPKGSFSTLEIQRTEQGDSAMYLCASSSRQGNPYEQYFGPGTRLTVT.

V and J are TRBV20-1 and TRBJ2-3; D gene uncertain. The V gene's germline CDR1 is DFQATT and CDR2 SNEGSKA (reference sequence). V lost 6 bases and J 1 base, leaving 11 bases between the germline ends. The CDR3 is 13 residues long. CDR3 DNA: TGCAGTGCCCTTTCCCCGGGCACAGATACGCAGTATTTT. It codes for CSALSPGTDTQYF.